This T cell receptor beta chain was captured by sequencing in a study of CXCR3-negative and CXCR3-positive naive CD8 T cells. About the study: Every library held about 1.5 +/- 0.3 million TRB reads, and the total came to around 140 million.

Study findings and constraints: CXCR3 levels fell partly with cryopreservation; most assays relied on fresh PBMCs.

It was by 5' RACE with UMI labels that the TRB cDNA libraries were prepared. Reanalyzing the 5' RACE reads, TCRdb keeps one entry per CDR3 protein, without DNA. Its clone listing holds under 50,000 distinct CDR3 sequences. With regard to this clonotype: No antigen is known for it.

CDR1 and CDR2 from the germline V gene are SGHVS and FQNEAQ. The CDR3 has 16 residues. Sequenced sample: naive CXCR3- CD8+ T cells from blood. Subset noted: CD45RO-CCR7+CD27+CD95- naive CD8+ T cells lacking CXCR3 (TNR3-). This clonotype was obtained from a human donor in good health. Some clones in this sample may be carry-over from other donors' samples. The chain employs TRBV7-8 and TRBJ2-3; TCRdb selects TRBD2, and the lack of DNA leaves this call unchecked. CDR3: CASSSRFAGGQDTQYF.